This entry features one T cell receptor (beta chain) sequence. Its antigen is currently unknown. This specimen comes from a study of shared clonotypes between healthy human individuals. Looking at the study overall: Each donor had three CD4 naive, three CD4 memory, two CD8 naive and one CD8 memory plate.

Study-wide results and caveats: Clonotypes shared by all four donors outscored non-shared clonotypes in generation probability.

The length of the CDR3 is 14 residues. Germline V gives CDR1 SGHTA, CDR2 FQGNSA. V shed 4 bases and J shed 7 bases, with 16 bases lying between them. Running of the assay took place at deep level. The protocol was immunoSEQ multiplex PCR, while the TCRdb copy is restricted to in-frame clones and leaves out a portion. The data hold 1,100,000 or so clones, with around 78% observed a single time. This chain links TRBV7-2 with TRBJ1-2; TRBD1 is a possible D gene (5 bases). The specimen was memory CD4+ T cells from PBMCs. Regarding subset: CD45RA-negative fraction. The receptor was derived from a man between 18 and 35 years old in good health. Some clones in this sample may be carry-over from other donors' samples. CDR3 bases: TGTGCCAGCAGCTATGGGACTGGTTGGGGTGGCTACACCTTC. Its translation: CASSYGTGWGGYTF.